This is a list of T cell receptor beta chains from one sample in a study of post-analysis software for immune sequencing data. TCRdb fed the PCR reads into MiXCR, producing one record per CDR3 protein. Of hundreds of thousands of distinct CDR3 sequences in the sample, 55% to 70% were seen once. Sequencing was performed on blood. The receptors derive from a girl under 10 years old with multiple sclerosis. Each CDR3 is given with its conserved first and last residue. A D gene is named only where the DNA matches it firmly. Some rows mark clone size as missing; the rest say once, few, many or name a class of expanded clone.

TRBJ1-2	NA	NA	TRBV12-3/TRBV12-4	TGTGCCAGCAGTTTAGAGTTTACAGGGTATGGCTACACCTTC	CASSLEFTGYGYTF
TRBJ1-5	NA	NA	TRBV6-5	TGTGCCAGCAGGGGGACACGACATCAGCCCCAGCATTTT	CASRGTRHQPQHF
TRBJ2-3	NA	TRBD2	TRBV20-1	TGCAGTGCTGCCCCGGGGGGGAACACAGATACGCAGTATTTT	CSAAPGGNTDTQYF
TRBJ2-7	NA	TRBD2	TRBV6-5	TGTGCCAGCAGCCGTGGACTAGCCTACGAGCAGTACTTC	CASSRGLAYEQYF
TRBJ1-3	NA	NA	TRBV20-1	TGCAGTGCTAGAGTGGCAGGGACCTACTCTGGAAACACCATATATTTT	CSARVAGTYSGNTIYF
TRBJ1-5	NA	NA	TRBV6-1	TGTGCCAGCAGAGAGGTGTATCAGCCCCAGCATTTT	CASREVYQPQHF
TRBJ2-5	NA	NA	TRBV5-6	TGTGCCAGCAGCTTGACGGACCAGCTAAGGACCCAGTACTTC	CASSLTDQLRTQYF
TRBJ1-2	NA	NA	TRBV5-8	TGTGCCAGCAGCTTGGGTGGGCGCTATGGCTACACCTTC	CASSLGGRYGYTF
TRBJ2-2	NA	TRBD2	TRBV29-1	TGCAGCGTTGACCGGGAGGGAACCGGGGAGCTGTTTTTT	CSVDREGTGELFF
TRBJ1-2	few	NA	TRBV20-1	TGCAGTGCTAGAGATGAATCGACACTGACCTCCAACTATGGCTACACCTTC	CSARDESTLTSNYGYTF
TRBJ2-5	NA	TRBD1	TRBV7-2	TGTGCCAGCAGCTTAGCGGACAGGGAAGGCGAGACCCAGTACTTC	CASSLADREGETQYF
TRBJ1-2	many	NA	TRBV5-1	TGCGCCAGCAGCTTGGGAACGGGAGCTAACTATGGCTACACCTTC	CASSLGTGANYGYTF
TRBJ1-6	NA	TRBD1	TRBV5-1	TGCGCCAGCAGCTTGTGGGGACAGCACTCCTATAATTCACCCCTCCACTTT	CASSLWGQHSYNSPLHF
TRBJ1-2	NA	NA	TRBV10-3	TGTGCCATCGCTAACAGTGAGAGAAGCTATGGCTACACCTTC	CAIANSERSYGYTF
TRBJ2-4	NA	TRBD1	TRBV4-3	TGCGCCAGCAGCGTTACCCTGGGGACAGGGGCAACCATTCAGTACTTC	CASSVTLGTGATIQYF
TRBJ2-7	few	TRBD1	TRBV5-1	TGCGCCAGCAGCTTGGCACAGGGGGCCTACGAGCAGTACTTC	CASSLAQGAYEQYF
TRBJ2-1	few	NA	TRBV20-1	TGCAGTGCTGGTCCAATAGGGTCTGGGCAGTTCTTC	CSAGPIGSGQFF